This T cell receptor beta chain was documented in a study of immune cell composition in non-small cell lung cancer. Study-level points and caveats: In adenocarcinoma, maximal tumour-associated clone frequency tracked TIL tumour reactivity. Tumour TCR-beta clonality was not significantly tied to smoking pack-years. Dominant in vivo tumour-associated clones were not shown to share tumour-reactive sequences. Around 75% of squamous and 30% to 35% of adenocarcinoma cases had tumour-associated clones >0.5%.

Normal lung sampling was at least 3 cm from the tumour, as distant as possible. The protocol was immunoSEQ multiplex PCR, while the TCRdb copy is restricted to in-frame clones and leaves out a portion. The sample has approximately 3,000 clones; around 83% are singletons. This CDR3 contains 14 residues. V shed 6 bases and J 6 bases; nucleotides not matched to a gene: 8. The V gene's germline CDR1 is MDHEN and CDR2 SYDVKM. With respect to this clone: Its antigen is still unknown.

The clonotype was recovered from a human donor with non-small cell lung cancer. The rearrangement joins TRBV28 to TRBJ2-7, with 10 bases matching TRBD2. The source material was non-adjacent lung tissue. As DNA, the CDR3 is TGTGCCAGCAGCGGAGAGCGGGAGGGCCTCGAGCAGTACTTC. Its protein product is CASSGEREGLEQYF.